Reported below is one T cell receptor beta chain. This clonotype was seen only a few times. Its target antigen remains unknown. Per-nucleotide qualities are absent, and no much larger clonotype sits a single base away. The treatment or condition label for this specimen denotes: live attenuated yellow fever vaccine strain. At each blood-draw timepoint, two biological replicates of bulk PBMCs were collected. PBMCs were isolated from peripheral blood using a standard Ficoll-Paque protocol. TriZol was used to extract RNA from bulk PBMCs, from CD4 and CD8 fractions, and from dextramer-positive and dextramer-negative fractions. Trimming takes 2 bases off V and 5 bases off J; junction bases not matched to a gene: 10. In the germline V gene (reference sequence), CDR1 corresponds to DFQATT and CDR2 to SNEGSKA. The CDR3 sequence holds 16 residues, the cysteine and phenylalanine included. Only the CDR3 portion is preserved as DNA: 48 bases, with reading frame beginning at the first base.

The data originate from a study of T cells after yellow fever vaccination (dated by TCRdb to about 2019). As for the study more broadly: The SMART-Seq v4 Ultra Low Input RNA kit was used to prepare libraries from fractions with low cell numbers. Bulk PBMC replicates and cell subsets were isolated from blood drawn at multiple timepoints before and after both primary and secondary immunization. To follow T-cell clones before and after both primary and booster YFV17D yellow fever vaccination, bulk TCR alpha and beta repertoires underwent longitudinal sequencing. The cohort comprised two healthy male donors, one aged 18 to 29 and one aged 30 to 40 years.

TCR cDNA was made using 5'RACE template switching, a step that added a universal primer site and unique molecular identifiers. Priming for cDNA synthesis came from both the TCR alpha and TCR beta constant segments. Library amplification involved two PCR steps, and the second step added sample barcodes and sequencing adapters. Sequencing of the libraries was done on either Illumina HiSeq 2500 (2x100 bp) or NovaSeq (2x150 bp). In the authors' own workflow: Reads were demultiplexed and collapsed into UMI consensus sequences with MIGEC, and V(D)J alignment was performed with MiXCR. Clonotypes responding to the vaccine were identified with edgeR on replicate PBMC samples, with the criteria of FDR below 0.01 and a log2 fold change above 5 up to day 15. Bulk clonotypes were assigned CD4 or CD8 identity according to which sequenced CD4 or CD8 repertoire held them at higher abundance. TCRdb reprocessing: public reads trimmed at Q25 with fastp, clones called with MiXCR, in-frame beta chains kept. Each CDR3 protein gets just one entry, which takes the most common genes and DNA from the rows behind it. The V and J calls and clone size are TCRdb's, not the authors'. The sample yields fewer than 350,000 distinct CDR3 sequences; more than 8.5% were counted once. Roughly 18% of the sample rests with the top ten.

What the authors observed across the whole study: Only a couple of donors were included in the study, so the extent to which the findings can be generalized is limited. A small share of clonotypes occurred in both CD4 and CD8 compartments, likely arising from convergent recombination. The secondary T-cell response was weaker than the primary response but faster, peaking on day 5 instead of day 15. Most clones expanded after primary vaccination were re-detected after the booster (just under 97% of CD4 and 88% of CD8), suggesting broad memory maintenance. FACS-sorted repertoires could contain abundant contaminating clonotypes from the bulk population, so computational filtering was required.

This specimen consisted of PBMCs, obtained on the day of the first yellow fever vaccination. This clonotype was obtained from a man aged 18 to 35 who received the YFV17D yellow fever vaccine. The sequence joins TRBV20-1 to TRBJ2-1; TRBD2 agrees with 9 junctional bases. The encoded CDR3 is CSARLTGTSPNNEQFF. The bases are TGCAGTGCTAGATTGACCGGGACTAGCCCGAACAATGAGCAGTTCTTC.